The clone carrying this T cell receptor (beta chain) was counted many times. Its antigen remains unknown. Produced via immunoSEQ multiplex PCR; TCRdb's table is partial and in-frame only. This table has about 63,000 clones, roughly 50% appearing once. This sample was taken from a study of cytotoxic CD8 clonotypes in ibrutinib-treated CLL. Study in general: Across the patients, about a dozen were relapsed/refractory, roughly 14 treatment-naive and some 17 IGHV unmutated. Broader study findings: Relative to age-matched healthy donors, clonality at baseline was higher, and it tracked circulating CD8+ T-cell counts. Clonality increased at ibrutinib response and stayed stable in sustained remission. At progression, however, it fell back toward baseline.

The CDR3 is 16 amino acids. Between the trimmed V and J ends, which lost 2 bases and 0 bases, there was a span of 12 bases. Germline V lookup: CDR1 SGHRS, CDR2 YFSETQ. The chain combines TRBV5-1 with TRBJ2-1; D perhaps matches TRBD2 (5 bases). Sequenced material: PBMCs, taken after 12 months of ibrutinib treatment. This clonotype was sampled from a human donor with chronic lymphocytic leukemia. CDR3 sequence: CASSLLTRSSYNEQFF. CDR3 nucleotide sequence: TGCGCCAGCAGCTTACTAACTAGGAGCTCCTACAATGAGCAGTTCTTC.